This TCR beta chain appears in the sequencing data of a study of cytotoxic CD8 clonotypes in ibrutinib-treated CLL. Study as a whole: Responses: roughly 25 partial, 2 complete; after median around 70 months, around 15 stayed remitted, roughly 12 progressed. With a range of 6 to 36, the median treatment time before response samples were taken was approximately twelve months. Study observations and caveats: Increased clonality at ibrutinib response gave way to a return toward baseline at progression.

To note about this clone: The antigen remains unidentified.

Deep sequencing aimed at 1 in 200,000 to 1 in 1 million T cells' resolution. TCRdb's table, derived via immunoSEQ multiplex PCR, lists solely in-frame clones and lacks some. The sample lists about 300,000 clones; approximately 76% were seen once. The V gene's germline CDR1 is MDHEN and CDR2 SYDVKM. The CDR3 is 15 residues long. Trimming left V 3 bases short and J 1 base short, with 12 bases between. The input for sequencing was PBMCs, taken at disease progression, from a patient treated with ibrutinib. The V call is TRBV28, the J call TRBJ1-1; no clear D gene. The receptor was isolated from a human donor with chronic lymphocytic leukemia. CDR3 bases: TGTGCCAGCAGTTTTTCCGGACGGGGGAACACTGAAGCTTTCTTT. As protein: CASSFSGRGNTEAFF.